This T cell receptor beta chain was documented in a study of CD8+ T cells in alopecia areata. RNA extraction and reverse transcription yielded cDNA as sequencing template. Libraries were prepared by immunoSEQ multiplex PCR; TCRdb keeps only in-frame clonotypes and omits some of them. Altogether approximately 150,000 clones are present, approximately 60% being singletons, with the ten largest covering just over 35%. From PBMCs, CD4+ and CD8+ T cells were sorted. The CDR3 loop spans 14 amino acids. CDR1 is SGDLS, CDR2 YYNGEE, per germline. Trimming shortened V by 3 bases and J by 3 bases, and 10 bases separated the two germline ends.

The chain is built from TRBV9 and TRBJ1-5; D uncertain. Sequenced sample: CD8+ T cells sorted from blood. The TCR sequence derives from a human donor in good health. CDR3 sequence reads: CASSDGSINQPQHF. For the CDR3, the DNA is TGTGCCAGCAGCGACGGGTCGATCAATCAGCCCCAGCATTTT.